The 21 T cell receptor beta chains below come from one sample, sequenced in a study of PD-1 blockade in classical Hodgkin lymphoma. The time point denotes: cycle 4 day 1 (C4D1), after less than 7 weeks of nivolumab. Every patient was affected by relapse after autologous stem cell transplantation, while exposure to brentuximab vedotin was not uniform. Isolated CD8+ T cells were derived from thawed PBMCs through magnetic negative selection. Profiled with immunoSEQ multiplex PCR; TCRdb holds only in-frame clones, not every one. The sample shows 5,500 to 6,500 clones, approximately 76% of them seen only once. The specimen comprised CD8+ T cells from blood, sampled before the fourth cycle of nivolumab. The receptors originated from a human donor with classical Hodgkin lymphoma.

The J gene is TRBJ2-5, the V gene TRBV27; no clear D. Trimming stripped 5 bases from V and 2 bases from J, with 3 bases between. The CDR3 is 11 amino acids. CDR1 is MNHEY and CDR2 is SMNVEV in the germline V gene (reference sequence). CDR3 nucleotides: TGTGCCAGCAGTCCACAAGAGACCCAGTACTTC. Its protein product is CASSPQETQYF.

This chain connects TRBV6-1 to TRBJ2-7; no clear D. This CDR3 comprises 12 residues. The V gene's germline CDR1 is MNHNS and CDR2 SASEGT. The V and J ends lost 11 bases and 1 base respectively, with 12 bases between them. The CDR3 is CACSWISYEQYF. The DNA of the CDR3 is TGTGCCTGCTCGTGGATTTCCTACGAGCAGTACTTC.

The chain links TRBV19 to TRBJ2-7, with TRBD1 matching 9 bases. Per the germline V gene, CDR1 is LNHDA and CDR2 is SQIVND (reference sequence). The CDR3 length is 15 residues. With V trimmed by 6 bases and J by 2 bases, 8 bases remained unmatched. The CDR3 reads CASSNPGTGTYEQYF. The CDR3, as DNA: TGTGCCAGTAGCAACCCCGGGACAGGGACCTACGAGCAGTACTTC.

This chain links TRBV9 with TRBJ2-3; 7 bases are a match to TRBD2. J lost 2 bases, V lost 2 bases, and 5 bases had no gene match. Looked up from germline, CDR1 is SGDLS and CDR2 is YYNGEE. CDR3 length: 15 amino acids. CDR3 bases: TGTGCCAGCAGCGTGAGGGGACTACACACAGATACGCAGTATTTT. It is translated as CASSVRGLHTDTQYF.

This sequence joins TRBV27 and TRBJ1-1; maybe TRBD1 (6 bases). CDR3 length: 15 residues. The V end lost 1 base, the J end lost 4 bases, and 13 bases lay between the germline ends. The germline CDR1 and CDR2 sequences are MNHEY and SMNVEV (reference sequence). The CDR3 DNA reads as TGTGCCAGCAGTTTATTTATGGGGGCCAGCACTGAAGCTTTCTTT. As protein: CASSLFMGASTEAFF.

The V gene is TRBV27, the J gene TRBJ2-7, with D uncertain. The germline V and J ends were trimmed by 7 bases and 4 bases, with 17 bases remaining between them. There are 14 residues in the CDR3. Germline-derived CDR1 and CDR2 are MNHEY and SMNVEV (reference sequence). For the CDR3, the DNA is TGTGCCAGCACCGCTTTGGGCAGCCGATACGAGCAGTACTTC. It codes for CASTALGSRYEQYF.

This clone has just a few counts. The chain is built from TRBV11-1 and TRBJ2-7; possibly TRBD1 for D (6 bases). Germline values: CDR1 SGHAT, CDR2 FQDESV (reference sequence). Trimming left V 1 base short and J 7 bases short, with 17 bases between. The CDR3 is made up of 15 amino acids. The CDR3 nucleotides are TGTGCCAGCAGCTTAGGCCAGGGGCCTTTGAGGGAGCAGTACTTC. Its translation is CASSLGQGPLREQYF.

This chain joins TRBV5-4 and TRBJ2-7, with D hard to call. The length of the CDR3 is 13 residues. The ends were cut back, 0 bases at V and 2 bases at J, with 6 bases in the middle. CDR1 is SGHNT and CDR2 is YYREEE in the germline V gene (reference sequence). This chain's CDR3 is CASSLGRTYEQYF. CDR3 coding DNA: TGTGCCAGCAGCTTGGGACGGACCTACGAGCAGTACTTC.

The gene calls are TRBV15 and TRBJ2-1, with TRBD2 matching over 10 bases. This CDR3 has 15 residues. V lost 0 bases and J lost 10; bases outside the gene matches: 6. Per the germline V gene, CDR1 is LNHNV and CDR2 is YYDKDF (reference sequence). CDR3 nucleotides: TGTGCCACCAGCAGAGAAGCGGGAGGGCCGGAAGAGCAGTTCTTC. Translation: CATSREAGGPEEQFF. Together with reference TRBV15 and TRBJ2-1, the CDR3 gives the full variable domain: DAMVIQNPRYQVTQFGKPVTLSCSQTLNHNVMYWYQQKSSQAPKLLFHYYDKDFNNEADTPDNFQSRRPNTSFCFLDIRSPGLGDTAMYLCATSREAGGPEEQFFGPGTRLTVL.

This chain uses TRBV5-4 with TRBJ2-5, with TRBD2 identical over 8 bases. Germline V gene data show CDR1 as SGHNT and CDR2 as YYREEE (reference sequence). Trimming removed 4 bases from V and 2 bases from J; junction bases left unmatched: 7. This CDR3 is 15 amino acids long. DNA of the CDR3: TGTGCCAGCAGCCTCGGACTAGCCTTACAAGAGACCCAGTACTTC. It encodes CASSLGLALQETQYF.

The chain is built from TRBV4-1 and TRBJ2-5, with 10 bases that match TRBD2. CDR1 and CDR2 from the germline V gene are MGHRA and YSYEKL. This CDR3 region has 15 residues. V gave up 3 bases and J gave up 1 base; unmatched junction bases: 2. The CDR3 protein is CASSHRLAGQETQYF. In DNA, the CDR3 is TGCGCCAGCAGCCACAGACTAGCGGGCCAAGAGACCCAGTACTTC.

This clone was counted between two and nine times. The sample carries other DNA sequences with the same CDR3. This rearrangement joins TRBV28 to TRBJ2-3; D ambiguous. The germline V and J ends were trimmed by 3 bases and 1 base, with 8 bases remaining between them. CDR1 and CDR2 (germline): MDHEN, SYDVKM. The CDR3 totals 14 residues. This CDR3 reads CASSFLSGTDTQYF. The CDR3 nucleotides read TGTGCCAGCAGTTTTTTGTCCGGCACAGATACGCAGTATTTT.

The CDR3 spells CASSLELGRRTSNHEQYF. CDR3 nucleotide sequence: TGTGCCAGCAGCTTAGAACTGGGGCGAAGGACTAGCAACCACGAGCAGTACTTC. The rearrangement links TRBV7-8 to TRBJ2-7, with 8 bases matching TRBD2. The CDR3 length is 18 residues. Per the germline V gene, CDR1 is SGHVS and CDR2 is FQNEAQ. V lost 1 base and J lost 5; bases outside the gene matches: 16.

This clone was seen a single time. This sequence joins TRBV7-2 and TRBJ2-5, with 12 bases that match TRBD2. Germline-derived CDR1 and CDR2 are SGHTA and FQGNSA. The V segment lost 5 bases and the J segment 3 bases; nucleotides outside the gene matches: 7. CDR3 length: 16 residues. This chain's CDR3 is CASSPGLAGPEETQYF. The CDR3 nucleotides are TGTGCCAGCAGCCCAGGACTAGCGGGGCCCGAAGAGACCCAGTACTTC.

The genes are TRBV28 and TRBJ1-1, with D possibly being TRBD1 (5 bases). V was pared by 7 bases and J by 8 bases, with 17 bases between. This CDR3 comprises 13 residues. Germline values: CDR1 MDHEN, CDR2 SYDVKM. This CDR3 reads CASTPRGEIEAFF. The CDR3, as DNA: TGTGCCAGCACCCCTCGGGGGGAGATCGAAGCTTTCTTT.

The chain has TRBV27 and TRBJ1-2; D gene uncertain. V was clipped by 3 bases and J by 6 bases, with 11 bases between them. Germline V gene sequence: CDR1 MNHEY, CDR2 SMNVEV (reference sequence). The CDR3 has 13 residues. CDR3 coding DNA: TGTGCCAGCAGTTTTTCTGGAGGGAATGGCTACACCTTC. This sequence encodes CASSFSGGNGYTF.

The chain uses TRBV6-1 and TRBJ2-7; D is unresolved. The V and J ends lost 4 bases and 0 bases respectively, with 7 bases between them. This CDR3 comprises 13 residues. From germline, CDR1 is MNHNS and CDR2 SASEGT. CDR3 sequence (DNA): TGTGCCAGCAGTGGTCAGAGCTCCTACGAGCAGTACTTC. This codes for CASSGQSSYEQYF.

The CDR3 sequence: CASSAPTAGGITDTQYF. The CDR3 nucleotides read TGTGCCAGCAGTGCTCCCACGGCGGGGGGGATCACAGATACGCAGTATTTT. This chain uses TRBV27 with TRBJ2-3, with TRBD2 matching over 9 bases. V shed 5 bases and J 2 bases; nucleotides not matched to a gene: 11. The CDR3 sequence is 17 residues long. Germline V gives CDR1 MNHEY, CDR2 SMNVEV (reference sequence).

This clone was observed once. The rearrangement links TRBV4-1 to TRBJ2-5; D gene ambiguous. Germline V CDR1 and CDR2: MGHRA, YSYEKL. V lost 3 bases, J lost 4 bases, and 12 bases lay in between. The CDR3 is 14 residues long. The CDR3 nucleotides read TGCGCCAGCAGCCACACGGAACCGATAGAGACCCAGTACTTC. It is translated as CASSHTEPIETQYF.

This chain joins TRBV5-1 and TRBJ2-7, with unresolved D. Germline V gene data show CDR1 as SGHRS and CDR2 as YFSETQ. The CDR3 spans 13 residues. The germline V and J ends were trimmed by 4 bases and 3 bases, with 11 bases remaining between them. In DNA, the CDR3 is TGCGCCAGCAGCCAGCGCACCAACTACGAGCAGTACTTC. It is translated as CASSQRTNYEQYF. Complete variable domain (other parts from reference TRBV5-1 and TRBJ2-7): KAGVTQTPRYLIKTRGQQVTLSCSPISGHRSVSWYQQTPGQGLQFLFEYFSETQRNKGNFPGRFSGRQFSNSRSEMNVSTLELGDSALYLCASSQRTNYEQYFGPGTRLTVT.

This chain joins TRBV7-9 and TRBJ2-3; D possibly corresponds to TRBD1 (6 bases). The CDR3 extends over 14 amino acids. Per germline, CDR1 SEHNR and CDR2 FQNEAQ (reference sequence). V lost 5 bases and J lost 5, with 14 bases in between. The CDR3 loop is CASSGTHDLDTQYF. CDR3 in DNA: TGTGCCAGCAGCGGGACACACGACCTAGATACGCAGTATTTT.